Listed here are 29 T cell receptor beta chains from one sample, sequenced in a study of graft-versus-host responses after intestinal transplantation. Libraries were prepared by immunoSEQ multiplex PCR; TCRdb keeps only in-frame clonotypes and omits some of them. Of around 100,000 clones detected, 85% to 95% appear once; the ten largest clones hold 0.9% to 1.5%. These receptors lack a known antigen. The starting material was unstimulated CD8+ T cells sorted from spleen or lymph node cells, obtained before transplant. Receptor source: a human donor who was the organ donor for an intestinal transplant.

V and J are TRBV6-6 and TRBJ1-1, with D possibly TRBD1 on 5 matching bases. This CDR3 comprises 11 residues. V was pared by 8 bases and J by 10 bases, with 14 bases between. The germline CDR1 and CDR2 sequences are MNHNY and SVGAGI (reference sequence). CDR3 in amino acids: CASYTSGVAFF. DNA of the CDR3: TGTGCCAGCTATACCTCGGGGGTAGCTTTCTTT.

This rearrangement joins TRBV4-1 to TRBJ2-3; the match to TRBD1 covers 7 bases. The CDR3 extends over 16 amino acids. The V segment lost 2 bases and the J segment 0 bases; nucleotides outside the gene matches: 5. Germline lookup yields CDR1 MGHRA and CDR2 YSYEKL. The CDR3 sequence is CASSQRDSPSTDTQYF. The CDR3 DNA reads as TGCGCCAGCAGCCAAAGGGACAGCCCTAGCACAGATACGCAGTATTTT.

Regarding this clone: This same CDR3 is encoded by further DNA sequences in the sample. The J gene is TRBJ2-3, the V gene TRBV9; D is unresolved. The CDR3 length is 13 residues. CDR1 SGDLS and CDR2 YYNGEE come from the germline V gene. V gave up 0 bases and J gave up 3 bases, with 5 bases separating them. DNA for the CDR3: TGTGCCAGCAGCGTAGGGGGAACAGATACGCAGTATTTT. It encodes CASSVGGTDTQYF.

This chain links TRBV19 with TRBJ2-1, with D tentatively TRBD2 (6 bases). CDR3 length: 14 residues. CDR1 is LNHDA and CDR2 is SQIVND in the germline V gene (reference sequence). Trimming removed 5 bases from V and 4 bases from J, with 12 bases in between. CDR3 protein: CASSLRDLYNEQFF. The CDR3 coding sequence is TGTGCCAGTAGTTTACGGGACTTATACAATGAGCAGTTCTTC.

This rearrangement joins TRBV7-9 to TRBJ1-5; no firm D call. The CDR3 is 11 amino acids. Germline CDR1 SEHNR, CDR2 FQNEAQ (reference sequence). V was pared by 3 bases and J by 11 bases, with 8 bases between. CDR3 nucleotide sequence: TGTGCCAGCAGCTTCGGCGGGGCCCAGCATTTT. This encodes CASSFGGAQHF.

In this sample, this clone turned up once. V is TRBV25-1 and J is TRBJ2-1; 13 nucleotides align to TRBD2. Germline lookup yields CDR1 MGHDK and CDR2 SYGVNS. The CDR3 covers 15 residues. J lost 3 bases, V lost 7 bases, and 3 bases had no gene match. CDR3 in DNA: TGTGCCAGCACCGGACTAGCGGGAGTCTACAATGAGCAGTTCTTC. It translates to CASTGLAGVYNEQFF.

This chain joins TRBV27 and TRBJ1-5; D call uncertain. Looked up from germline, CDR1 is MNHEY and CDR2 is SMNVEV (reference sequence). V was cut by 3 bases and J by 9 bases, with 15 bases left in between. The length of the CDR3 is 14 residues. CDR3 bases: TGTGCCAGCAGTTTCGCCCCAGGATCGCGGCCCCAGCATTTT. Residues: CASSFAPGSRPQHF.

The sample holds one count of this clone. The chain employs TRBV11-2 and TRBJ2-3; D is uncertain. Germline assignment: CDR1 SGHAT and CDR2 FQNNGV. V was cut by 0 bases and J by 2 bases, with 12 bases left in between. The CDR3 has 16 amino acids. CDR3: CASSLDGPTATDTQYF. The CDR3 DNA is TGTGCCAGCAGCTTAGACGGACCGACTGCCACAGATACGCAGTATTTT.

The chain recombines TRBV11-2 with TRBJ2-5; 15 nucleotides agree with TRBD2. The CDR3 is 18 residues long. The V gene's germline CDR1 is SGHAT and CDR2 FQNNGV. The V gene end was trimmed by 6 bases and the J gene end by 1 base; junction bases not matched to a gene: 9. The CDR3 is CASSSIGTSGRRQETQYF. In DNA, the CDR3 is TGTGCCAGCAGTTCCATAGGGACTAGCGGGAGGCGCCAAGAGACCCAGTACTTC.

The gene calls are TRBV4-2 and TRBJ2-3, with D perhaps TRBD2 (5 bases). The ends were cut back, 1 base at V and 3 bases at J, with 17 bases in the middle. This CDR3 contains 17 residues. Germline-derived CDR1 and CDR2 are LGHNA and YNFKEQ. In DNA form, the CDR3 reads TGTGCCAGCAGCCAAGTGGATGAGGGTTTCAGAACAGATACGCAGTATTTT. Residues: CASSQVDEGFRTDTQYF.

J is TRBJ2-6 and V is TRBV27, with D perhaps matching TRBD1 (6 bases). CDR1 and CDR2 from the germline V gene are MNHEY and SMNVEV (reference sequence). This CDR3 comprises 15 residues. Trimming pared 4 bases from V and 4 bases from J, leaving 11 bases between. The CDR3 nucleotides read TGTGCCAGCAGTTCCTGGACAGCCGGGGCCAACGTCCTGACTTTC. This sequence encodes CASSSWTAGANVLTF.

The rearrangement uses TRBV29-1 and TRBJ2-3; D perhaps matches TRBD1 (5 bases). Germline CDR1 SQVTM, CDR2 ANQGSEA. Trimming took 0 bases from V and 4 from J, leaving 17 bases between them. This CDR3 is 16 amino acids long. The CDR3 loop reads CSVEDPLNPRADTQYF. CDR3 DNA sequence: TGCAGCGTTGAAGATCCTCTTAACCCCAGGGCAGATACGCAGTATTTT.

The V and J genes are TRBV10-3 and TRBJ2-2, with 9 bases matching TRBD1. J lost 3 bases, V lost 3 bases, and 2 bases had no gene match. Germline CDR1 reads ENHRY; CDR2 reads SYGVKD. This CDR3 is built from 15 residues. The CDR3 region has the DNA TGTGCCATCAGTGAAGACAGGGGGTACACCGGGGAGCTGTTTTTT. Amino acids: CAISEDRGYTGELFF.

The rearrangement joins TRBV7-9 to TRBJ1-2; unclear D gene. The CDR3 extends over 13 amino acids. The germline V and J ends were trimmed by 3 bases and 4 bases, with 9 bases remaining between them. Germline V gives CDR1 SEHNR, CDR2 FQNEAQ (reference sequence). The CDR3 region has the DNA TGTGCCAGCAGCTTCCGGTTTCTCTATGGCTACACCTTC. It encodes CASSFRFLYGYTF.

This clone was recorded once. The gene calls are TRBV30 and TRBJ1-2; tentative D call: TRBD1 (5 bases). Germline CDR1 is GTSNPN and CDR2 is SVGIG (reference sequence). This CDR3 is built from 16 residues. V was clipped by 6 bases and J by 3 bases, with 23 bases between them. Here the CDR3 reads CACADSHQLGDYGYTF. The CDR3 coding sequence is TGTGCCTGCGCGGATTCCCACCAATTAGGGGACTATGGCTACACCTTC.

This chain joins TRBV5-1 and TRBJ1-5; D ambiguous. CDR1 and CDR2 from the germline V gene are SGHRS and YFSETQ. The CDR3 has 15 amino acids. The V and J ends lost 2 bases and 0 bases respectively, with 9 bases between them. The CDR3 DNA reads TGCGCCAGCAGCTTTTCTGGGAATAGCAATCAGCCCCAGCATTTT. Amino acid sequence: CASSFSGNSNQPQHF.

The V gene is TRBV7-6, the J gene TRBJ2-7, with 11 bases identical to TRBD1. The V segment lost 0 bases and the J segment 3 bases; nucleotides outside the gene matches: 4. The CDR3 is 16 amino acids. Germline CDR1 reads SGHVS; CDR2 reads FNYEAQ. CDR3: CASSLASGTGGYEQYF. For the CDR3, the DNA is TGTGCCAGCAGCTTAGCGTCCGGGACAGGGGGCTACGAGCAGTACTTC.

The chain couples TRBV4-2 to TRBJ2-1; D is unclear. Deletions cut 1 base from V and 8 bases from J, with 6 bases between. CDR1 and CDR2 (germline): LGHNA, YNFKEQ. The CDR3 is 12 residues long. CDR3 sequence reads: CASSQVLDEQFF. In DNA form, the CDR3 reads TGTGCCAGCAGCCAAGTTCTGGATGAGCAGTTCTTC.

CDR3 residues: CASSEGTVTYEQYF. CDR3 nucleotides: TGTGCCAGCAGCGAGGGGACAGTGACCTACGAGCAGTACTTC. V gene TRBV4-2 combines with J gene TRBJ2-7; the match to TRBD1 covers 7 bases. V was pared by 5 bases and J by 2 bases, with 6 bases of the junction left unmatched. CDR3 length: 14 residues. Germline CDR1 is LGHNA and CDR2 is YNFKEQ.

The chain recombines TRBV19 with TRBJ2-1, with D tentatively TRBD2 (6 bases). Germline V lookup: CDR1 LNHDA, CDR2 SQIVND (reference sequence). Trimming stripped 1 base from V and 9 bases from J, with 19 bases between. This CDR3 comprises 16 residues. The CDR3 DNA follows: TGTGCCAGTAGTATAGTTCCGACGGGGGTTTCCGGTGAGCAGTTCTTC. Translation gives CASSIVPTGVSGEQFF. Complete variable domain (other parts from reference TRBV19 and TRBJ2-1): DGGITQSPKYLFRKEGQNVTLSCEQNLNHDAMYWYRQDPGQGLRLIYYSQIVNDFQKGDIAEGYSVSREKKESFPLTVTSAQKNPTAFYLCASSIVPTGVSGEQFFGPGTRLTVL.

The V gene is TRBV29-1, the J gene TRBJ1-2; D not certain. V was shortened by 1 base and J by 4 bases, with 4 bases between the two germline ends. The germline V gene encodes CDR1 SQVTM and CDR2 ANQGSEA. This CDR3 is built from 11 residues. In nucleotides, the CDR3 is TGCAGCGTTGAAGGGGGCTATGGCTACACCTTC. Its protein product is CSVEGGYGYTF.

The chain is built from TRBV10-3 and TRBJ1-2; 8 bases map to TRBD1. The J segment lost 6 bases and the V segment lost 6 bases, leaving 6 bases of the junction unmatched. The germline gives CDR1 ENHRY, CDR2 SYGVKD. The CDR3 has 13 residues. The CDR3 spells CAIRGQGMDGYTF. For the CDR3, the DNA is TGTGCCATCAGAGGACAGGGTATGGATGGCTACACCTTC.

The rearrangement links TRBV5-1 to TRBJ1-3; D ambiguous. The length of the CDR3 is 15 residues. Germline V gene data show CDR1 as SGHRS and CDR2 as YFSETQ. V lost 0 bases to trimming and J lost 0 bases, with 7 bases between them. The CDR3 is CASSLDAISGNTIYF. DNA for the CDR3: TGCGCCAGCAGCTTGGACGCAATCTCTGGAAACACCATATATTTT.

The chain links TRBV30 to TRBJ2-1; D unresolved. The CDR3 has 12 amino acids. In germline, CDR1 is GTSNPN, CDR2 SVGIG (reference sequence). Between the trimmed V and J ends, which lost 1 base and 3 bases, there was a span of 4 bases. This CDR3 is CAWSDSYNEQFF. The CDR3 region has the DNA TGTGCCTGGAGTGACAGCTACAATGAGCAGTTCTTC.

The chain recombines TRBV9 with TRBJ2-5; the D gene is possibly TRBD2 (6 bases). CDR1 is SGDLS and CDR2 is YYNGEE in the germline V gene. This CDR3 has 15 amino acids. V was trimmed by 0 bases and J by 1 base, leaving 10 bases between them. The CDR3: CASSVGVSGQETQYF. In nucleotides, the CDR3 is TGTGCCAGCAGCGTAGGTGTTAGCGGCCAAGAGACCCAGTACTTC.

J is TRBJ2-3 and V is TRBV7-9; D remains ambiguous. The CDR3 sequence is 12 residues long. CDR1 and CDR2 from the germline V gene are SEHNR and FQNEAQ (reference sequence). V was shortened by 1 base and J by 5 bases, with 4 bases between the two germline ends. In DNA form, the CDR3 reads TGTGCCAGCAGCTTAGTTAGAGATACGCAGTATTTT. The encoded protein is CASSLVRDTQYF. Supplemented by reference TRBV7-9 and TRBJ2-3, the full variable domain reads DTGVSQNPRHKITKRGQNVTFRCDPISEHNRLYWYRQTLGQGPEFLTYFQNEAQLEKSRLLSDRFSAERPKGSFSTLEIQRTEQGDSAMYLCASSLVRDTQYFGPGTRLTVL.

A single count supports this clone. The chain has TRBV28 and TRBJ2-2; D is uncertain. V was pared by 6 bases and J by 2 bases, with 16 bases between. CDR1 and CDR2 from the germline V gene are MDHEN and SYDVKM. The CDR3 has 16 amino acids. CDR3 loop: CASRTIDTVNTGELFF. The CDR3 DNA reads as TGTGCCAGCAGAACCATCGACACCGTAAACACCGGGGAGCTGTTTTTT.

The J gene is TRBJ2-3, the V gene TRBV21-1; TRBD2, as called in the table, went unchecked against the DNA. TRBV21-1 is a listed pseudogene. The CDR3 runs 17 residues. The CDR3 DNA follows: TGTGCCAGCAGCAAAGTGACTAGCGGGGATTCCACAGATACGCAGTATTTT. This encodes CASSKVTSGDSTDTQYF.

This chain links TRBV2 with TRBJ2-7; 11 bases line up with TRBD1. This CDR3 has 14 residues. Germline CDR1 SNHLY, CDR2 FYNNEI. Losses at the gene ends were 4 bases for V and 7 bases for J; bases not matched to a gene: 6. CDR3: CASSAGQGVEEQYF. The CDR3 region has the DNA TGTGCCAGCAGTGCGGGACAGGGGGTGGAAGAGCAGTACTTC. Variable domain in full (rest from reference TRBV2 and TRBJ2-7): EPEVTQTPSHQVTQMGQEVILRCVPISNHLYFYWYRQILGQKVEFLVSFYNNEISEKSEIFDDQFSVERPDGSNFTLKIRSTKLEDSAMYFCASSAGQGVEEQYFGPGTRLTVT.